Listed here is a single TCR beta chain. Its specificity is unknown. Isolated RNA was reverse transcribed into cDNA used as the sequencing template. The data were produced by immunoSEQ multiplex PCR, yet TCRdb's version contains in-frame clones alone and is incomplete. The data show 150,000 to 250,000 clones, 55% to 70% seen once. These data are taken from a study of CD8+ T cells in alopecia areata. The treatment was: oral pan-JAK inhibitor, 5-10 mg twice daily. Sorting from PBMCs produced CD4+ and CD8+ T cells. Germline CDR1 and CDR2: SGHRS and YFSETQ. V was clipped by 7 bases and J by 11 bases, with 16 bases between them. The CDR3 loop spans 12 amino acids. Findings and caveats of the study: Clonality in lesional scalp, especially alopecia totalis/universalis, exceeded that of normal scalp. As there was one nonresponder, how baseline CD8+ expansion relates to response remains uncertain.

The receptor was derived from a human donor with alopecia areata. The rearrangement joins TRBV5-1 to TRBJ2-1; D may be TRBD2 (6 bases). Sequencing used CD4+ T cells sorted from blood, obtained at week 4, from a patient treated with tofacitinib. The DNA for the CDR3 is TGCGCCAGCCCCCCGTTTCTAGCGAAGCAGTTCTTC. As protein: CASPPFLAKQFF.